The rows below give T cell receptor beta chains drawn from one sample of a study of CD8 T cells in ankylosing spondylitis. MiXCR, run by TCRdb on the 5' RACE reads, gives a single entry per CDR3 protein. The sample consists of around 150,000 distinct CDR3 sequences, 44% of them appearing once. Sequenced sample: synovial fluid, either unsorted or a sorted T cell fraction (not recorded which). These receptors were taken from a male donor with ankylosing spondylitis. CDR3s include the opening cysteine and the closing phenylalanine or tryptophan. Each record gives: CDR3 protein, CDR3 DNA, D gene, clone size, V gene, J gene. D genes are given only for firm matches. Rows give clone size only sometimes, using once, few, many, or a class for an expanded clone.

CASSPKYRTGPYNEQFF	TGCGCCAGCAGCCCCAAGTACCGCACCGGGCCCTACAATGAGCAGTTCTTC	-	-	TRBV4-3	TRBJ2-1
CASRPGGGTSYNEQFF	TGTGCCAGCAGACCGGGCGGGGGGACCTCCTACAATGAGCAGTTCTTC	TRBD2	-	TRBV7-6	TRBJ2-1
CASSSFGADIAGGGVQETQYF	TGTGCCAGCAGCTCGTTTGGAGCGGATATAGCGGGGGGCGGGGTTCAAGAGACCCAGTACTTC	TRBD2	many	TRBV5-6	TRBJ2-5
CASSSPGQPNEKLFF	TGTGCCAGCAGTTCCCCGGGGCAGCCTAATGAAAAACTGTTTTTT	-	-	TRBV27	TRBJ1-4
CASSFPLEGQGYNEQFF	TGTGCCAGCAGTTTCCCCCTGGAGGGACAGGGGTACAATGAGCAGTTCTTC	TRBD1	-	TRBV28	TRBJ2-1
CASRYAWGLSDTQYF	TGCGCCAGCAGATACGCGTGGGGGCTCTCAGATACGCAGTATTTT	-	-	TRBV5-1	TRBJ2-3
CSVGLAGPQETQYF	TGCAGTGTCGGACTAGCGGGGCCCCAAGAGACCCAGTACTTC	TRBD2	-	TRBV20-1	TRBJ2-5
CASSYDSGSSTGELFF	TGTGCCAGCAGTTACGATTCAGGGTCAAGCACCGGGGAGCTGTTTTTT	-	-	TRBV6-5	TRBJ2-2
CASSPDAYSGANVLTF	TGTGCCAGCAGCCCGGACGCTTACTCTGGGGCCAACGTCCTGACTTTC	-	-	TRBV7-9	TRBJ2-6
CASSWGPEGQPQHF	TGTGCCAGCAGCTGGGGCCCGGAGGGTCAGCCCCAGCATTTT	-	few	TRBV6-2/TRBV6-3	TRBJ1-5
CASSRQTGVPTLRANYGYTF	TGTGCCAGCTCACGACAAACAGGGGTTCCGACCCTAAGAGCTAACTATGGCTACACCTTC	TRBD1	few	TRBV18	TRBJ1-2
CAFSNIIADLFHNEQFF	TGTGCCTTCAGCAATATTATAGCGGACCTATTCCACAATGAGCAGTTCTTC	-	-	TRBV12-3/TRBV12-4	TRBJ2-1
CATGDGSYEQYF	TGTGCCACCGGGGACGGCTCCTACGAGCAGTACTTC	-	-	TRBV24-1	TRBJ2-7
CASSLGVYLQSGYTF	TGTGCCAGCAGCTTAGGGGTTTACCTTCAAAGTGGCTACACCTTC	-	-	TRBV7-8	TRBJ1-2
CASSQDSPAGSYNEQFF	TGCGCCAGCAGCCAAGATTCTCCAGCGGGGTCCTACAATGAGCAGTTCTTC	TRBD2	-	TRBV4-1	TRBJ2-1
CASRRTGATNEKLFF	TGTGCCAGCAGACGAACAGGGGCAACTAATGAAAAACTGTTTTTT	TRBD1	-	TRBV12-3/TRBV12-4	TRBJ1-4
CASSLGYTTGGNSPLHF	TGTGCCAGCAGCTTAGGATACACGACGGGCGGTAATTCACCCCTCCACTTT	-	-	TRBV7-8	TRBJ1-6
CASRLQGGDTEAFF	TGTGCCAGCAGGCTACAGGGTGGCGACACTGAAGCTTTCTTT	-	-	TRBV27	TRBJ1-1
CASSLSIGSNQPQHF	TGTGCCAGCTCACTAAGTATCGGCAGCAATCAGCCCCAGCATTTT	-	once	TRBV18	TRBJ1-5
CASSLVLSGSSYEQYF	TGTGCCAGCAGCTTAGTTCTTAGCGGGAGCTCCTACGAGCAGTACTTC	TRBD2	-	TRBV11-2	TRBJ2-7
CASSQDRRDRPSGANVLTF	TGCGCCAGCAGCCAAGATCGCCGGGACAGACCCTCTGGGGCCAACGTCCTGACTTTC	TRBD1	few	TRBV4-3	TRBJ2-6
CASSFYRGGTGELFF	TGCGCCAGCAGCTTCTACAGGGGCGGCACCGGGGAGCTGTTTTTT	TRBD1	-	TRBV5-1	TRBJ2-2
CASSLGWGPDMNTEAFF	TGTGCCAGCAGCTTAGGGTGGGGTCCGGACATGAACACTGAAGCTTTCTTT	-	-	TRBV7-9	TRBJ1-1
CSAKARTSIVQFF	TGCAGTGCTAAGGCCAGGACTAGTATCGTGCAGTTCTTC	TRBD2	-	TRBV20-1	TRBJ2-1
CSVSPGTGSYEQYF	TGCAGCGTTTCACCCGGGACAGGGTCGTACGAGCAGTACTTC	TRBD1	few	TRBV29-1	TRBJ2-7
CASSLAGFITGELFF	TGTGCCAGCAGCCTAGCCGGGTTTATCACCGGGGAGCTGTTTTTT	-	few	TRBV12-3/TRBV12-4	TRBJ2-2
CASSRTGGSSYEQYF	TGTGCCAGCAGCCGGACAGGGGGCAGCTCCTACGAGCAGTACTTC	TRBD1	-	TRBV2	TRBJ2-7
CATRGGDTPNTEAFF	TGTGCCACCAGGGGAGGGGACACGCCGAACACTGAAGCTTTCTTT	-	few	TRBV24-1	TRBJ1-1
CASTSDRDNSYNEQFF	TGTGCCAGCACCTCAGACCGGGACAACTCCTACAATGAGCAGTTCTTC	-	-	TRBV12-3/TRBV12-4	TRBJ2-1
CASVSGWEEMNTEAFF	TGTGCCAGTGTTTCGGGGTGGGAGGAAATGAACACTGAAGCTTTCTTT	-	few	TRBV6-1	TRBJ1-1
CASLILGGGQNEQYF	TGTGCCAGTTTAATTCTTGGCGGGGGGCAGAACGAGCAGTACTTC	TRBD2	few	TRBV27	TRBJ2-7